One sample yielded the 2 T cell receptor beta chains listed below, sequenced in a study of beta chain features in type 1 diabetes. Study-wide points: Significant though moderate, a shortening of TCRB CDR3s appeared in all four CD4+ subsets of Type 1 diabetes patients.

Sequencing targeted expressed TCRB transcripts, as all isolated RNA had been reverse transcribed. Clones were sequenced by immunoSEQ multiplex PCR, and TCRdb holds only the in-frame ones, with some missing. The sample holds around 160,000 clones, about 8.3% seen once. The antigens of these receptors remain unknown. Sequencing used central memory CD4+ T cells from blood. The receptors come from a woman under 30 with type 1 diabetes.

This chain uses TRBV28 with TRBJ2-7; 9 nucleotides agree with TRBD1. CDR1 is MDHEN and CDR2 is SYDVKM in the germline V gene. J gave up 5 bases and V 9 bases, and 14 bases lay outside the gene matches. The CDR3 spans 15 residues. DNA for the CDR3: TGTGCCAGTCTGACCCCCGGGACAGGGAACCACGAGCAGTACTTC. As protein: CASLTPGTGNHEQYF.

The V and J genes are TRBV7-2 and TRBJ2-2, with a possible D match to TRBD1 (6 bases). Germline-derived CDR1 and CDR2 are SGHTA and FQGNSA. Trimming stripped 1 base from V and 2 bases from J, with 8 bases between. CDR3 length equals 15 residues. The CDR3 sequence is CASSLDGTNTGELFF. The CDR3, as DNA: TGTGCCAGCAGCTTAGATGGGACAAACACCGGGGAGCTGTTTTTT.